This T cell receptor beta chain originates from a study of blood T cell repertoires in COVID-19. Original methodology: By means of reference gene primer amplification, nucleated cell counts were estimated. Only in-frame clones appear in the TCRdb table, and some are missing; sequencing was by immunoSEQ multiplex PCR. Clone size and V and J calls were adopted from that table, with D and trimming inferred from the DNA. Of 95,000 to 100,000 clones in the sample, roughly nine tenths were seen once. This CDR3 has 17 residues. The trim removed 2 bases at V and 1 base at J, leaving 10 bases unmatched. Germline V CDR1 and CDR2: SGHVS, FQNEAQ.

The receptor was isolated from a middle-aged man with acute or convalescent COVID-19. The sequencing sample was made of peripheral blood. The gene calls are TRBV7-8 and TRBJ1-2, with TRBD1 identical over 7 bases. Here the CDR3 DNA reads TGTGCCAGCAGCTTACTAGGACAGGTCCCGTTTAACTATGGCTACACCTTC. Protein product: CASSLLGQVPFNYGYTF.